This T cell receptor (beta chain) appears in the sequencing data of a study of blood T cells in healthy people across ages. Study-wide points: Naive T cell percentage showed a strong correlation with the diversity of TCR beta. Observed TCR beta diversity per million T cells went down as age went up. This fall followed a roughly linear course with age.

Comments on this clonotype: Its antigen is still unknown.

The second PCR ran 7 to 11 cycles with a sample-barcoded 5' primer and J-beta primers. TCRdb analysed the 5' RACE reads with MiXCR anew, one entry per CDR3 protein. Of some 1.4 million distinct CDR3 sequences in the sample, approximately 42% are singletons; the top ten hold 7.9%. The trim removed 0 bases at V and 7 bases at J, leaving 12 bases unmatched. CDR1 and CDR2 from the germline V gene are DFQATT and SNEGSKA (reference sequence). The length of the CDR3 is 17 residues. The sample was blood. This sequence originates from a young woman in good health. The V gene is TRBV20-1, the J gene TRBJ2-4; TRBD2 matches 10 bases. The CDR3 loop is CSARDFQSGGAGNIQYF. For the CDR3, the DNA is TGCAGTGCTAGAGATTTTCAGAGCGGGGGGGCGGGGAACATTCAGTACTTC.